A selection of T cell receptor beta chains follows, all from one sample in a study of blood T cells in healthy people across ages. TCRdb called the 5' RACE reads again in MiXCR, with one record for every CDR3 protein. The table shows about 800,000 distinct CDR3 sequences, with over 45% occurring only once. Sequences were obtained from blood. The receptor source for this set is a man aged 25-45 years in good health. Both conserved end residues are part of each CDR3. The order of the fields is clone size, J gene, V gene, D gene, CDR3 DNA, CDR3 protein. The D gene is left open where the match is weak. Clone size is not always given. Where it is, it says once, few, many or a class for expanded clones.

>.|TRBJ2-7|TRBV20-1|.
TGCAGTGCCGGTGGGGTCGGGGGCTACGAGCAGTACTTC
CSAGGVGGYEQYF
>.|TRBJ2-3|TRBV28|TRBD2
TGTGCCAGCAGCCGTACTAGCGGGAGTAACACAGATACGCAGTATTTT
CASSRTSGSNTDTQYF
>.|TRBJ2-4|TRBV6-2/TRBV6-3|TRBD2
TGTGCCAGCAGTTCCCCCCGACTAGCGGGAGAGGTGACCAAAAACATTCAGTACTTC
CASSSPRLAGEVTKNIQYF
>few|TRBJ2-5|TRBV4-3|.
TGCGCCAGCAGCCAACACAGAGAAGAGACCCAGTACTTC
CASSQHREETQYF
>.|TRBJ2-1|TRBV7-2|.
TGTGCCAGCAGCTCGACTTCCAGTGAGCAGTTCTTC
CASSSTSSEQFF
>.|TRBJ2-3|TRBV6-1|TRBD2
TGTGCCAGCAGGGGACGAGCGGGGTGGGCAGATACGCAGTATTTT
CASRGRAGWADTQYF
>.|TRBJ2-5|TRBV7-9|TRBD1
TGTGCCAGCAGCGGCTTACCGGGACAGGGGGCTGGAGAGACCCAGTACTTC
CASSGLPGQGAGETQYF
>few|TRBJ2-5|TRBV12-3/TRBV12-4|.
TGTGCCAGCAGTACAGGGTGGGAGGAGACCCAGTACTTC
CASSTGWEETQYF
>.|TRBJ2-1|TRBV29-1|.
TGCAGCGTCGTACGTGTTAGGGGTGAGCAGTTCTTC
CSVVRVRGEQFF
>once|TRBJ2-3|TRBV29-1|.
TGCAGCGCTGGACAGAACACAGATACGCAGTATTTT
CSAGQNTDTQYF
>.|TRBJ2-3|TRBV11-2|TRBD2
TGTGCCAGCAGCTTACCAACTAGCGAAGCAGATACGCAGTATTTT
CASSLPTSEADTQYF
>.|TRBJ2-3|TRBV7-2|.
TGTGCCAGCACCAGTAGGGAGTCAGCGCAGTATTTT
CASTSRESAQYF
>.|TRBJ2-5|TRBV20-1|.
TGCAGTGCTCCCACCTACCCGGGTTACAATGAGCAGTACTTC
CSAPTYPGYNEQYF
>.|TRBJ1-3|TRBV20-1|.
TGCAGTGCAACTACAGGGCAAGGCGGAAACACCATATATTTT
CSATTGQGGNTIYF
>.|TRBJ2-1|TRBV6-5|.
TGTGCCAGCAGTTACCAAGCCCCCCCAATCAATGAGCAGTTCTTC
CASSYQAPPINEQFF
>.|TRBJ2-7|TRBV18|TRBD2
TGTGCCAGCTCACCGGGAGGGGTCTCCGAGCAGTACTTC
CASSPGGVSEQYF
>many|TRBJ2-7|TRBV5-1|.
TGCGCCAGCAGCTTGGCCCTAAATCGCGAGCAGTACTTC
CASSLALNREQYF
>.|TRBJ2-1|TRBV10-3|TRBD2
TGTGCCATCAGTCCTGGGCGGGGGGGCCCCTCCAATGAGCAGTTCTTC
CAISPGRGGPSNEQFF
>.|TRBJ2-4|TRBV20-1|.
TGCAGTGCTAGAGATCTCAGCGGGTGGCCGCGTCTTCAGTACTTC
CSARDLSGWPRLQYF
>once|TRBJ2-5|TRBV5-1|.
TGCGCCAGCAGCTTGACGGGAGTTTTGAATGAGCAGTACTTC
CASSLTGVLNEQYF
>.|TRBJ2-7|TRBV20-1|.
TGCAGTGCTAGCCCCCCCGCGGACAGAGCCACCTACGAGCAGTACTTC
CSASPPADRATYEQYF
>.|TRBJ1-4|TRBV12-3/TRBV12-4|TRBD1
TGTGCCAGCAGAGGGGACAGGGAAAAACTGTTTTTT
CASRGDREKLFF
>.|TRBJ2-2|TRBV7-2|.
TGTGCCAGCAGCTTAATAAGGGGGGAGCTGTTTTTT
CASSLIRGELFF
>few|TRBJ1-1|TRBV7-9|.
TGTGCCAGCAGCTTAGATGGGGGGCCAAGGACTGAAGCTTTCTTT
CASSLDGGPRTEAFF
>few|TRBJ2-1|TRBV12-3/TRBV12-4|TRBD2
TGTGCCAGCAGCCCGACTAGCGGCCTCTACAATGAGCAGTTCTTC
CASSPTSGLYNEQFF
>.|TRBJ2-1|TRBV29-1|.
TGCAGCGTTGAAGAGGATCATGAGCAGTTCTTC
CSVEEDHEQFF
>.|TRBJ1-1|TRBV7-2|.
TGTGCCAGCAGCTTGGAGGAGTATGCTGAAGCTTTCTTT
CASSLEEYAEAFF
>.|TRBJ2-1|TRBV7-9|TRBD1
TGTGCCAGCAGCTACAGGGGGAGACTTTACAATGAGCAGTTCTTC
CASSYRGRLYNEQFF
>.|TRBJ1-2|TRBV7-2|.
TGTGCCAGCAGCCCCGGGATTGATTATGGCTACACCTTC
CASSPGIDYGYTF
>.|TRBJ1-5|TRBV6-5|.
TGTGCCAGCAGTCCGAGTTCCGGGAGTTATCAGCCCCAGCATTTT
CASSPSSGSYQPQHF
>.|TRBJ1-1|TRBV28|.
TGTGCCAGCAGCCCAGGGGTGGTGGTCACTGAAGCTTTCTTT
CASSPGVVVTEAFF
>.|TRBJ1-6|TRBV3-1|TRBD1
TGTGCCAGCAGCCAAGATTCCGGTTACAGGGGACCTAATTCACCCCTCCACTTT
CASSQDSGYRGPNSPLHF
>.|TRBJ2-3|TRBV28|.
TGTGCCAGCAGGCGCGGAGTCGCGGCAGATACGCAGTATTTT
CASRRGVAADTQYF
>.|TRBJ2-3|TRBV7-9|.
TGTGCCAGCAGCGTGGGCGGTTCAGATACGCAGTATTTT
CASSVGGSDTQYF
>.|TRBJ2-3|TRBV20-1|.
TGCAGTGCTAGAGATTGGGAATCTAGCACAGATACGCAGTATTTT
CSARDWESSTDTQYF
>.|TRBJ2-2|TRBV5-1|TRBD2
TGCACCAGCAGCGACTGGACTAGCGGATACACCGGGGAGCTGTTTTTT
CTSSDWTSGYTGELFF
>once|TRBJ2-5|TRBV7-9|.
TGTGCCAGCAGCCTTCTCCAGGCGGGCGAGACCCAGTACTTC
CASSLLQAGETQYF
>.|TRBJ2-7|TRBV27|.
TGTGCCAGCCTCCCTGGACCCAACTCCTACGAGCAGTACTTC
CASLPGPNSYEQYF
>.|TRBJ2-5|TRBV9|.
TGTGCCAGCAGCGTAGGAAGGGTTCTGGAGACCCAGTACTTC
CASSVGRVLETQYF
>.|TRBJ1-5|TRBV24-1|TRBD1
TGTGCCACCAGTGATTCAGATGACAGGGAAGGGGGACAGCCCCAGCATTTT
CATSDSDDREGGQPQHF
>.|TRBJ1-2|TRBV7-9|TRBD1
TGTGCCAGCATCCCTAGACAGGGGAGCAAACATGACTATGGCTACACCTTC
CASIPRQGSKHDYGYTF
>.|TRBJ2-5|TRBV20-1|TRBD2
TGCAGTGCTAGACTATTCGGGACTAGCGGGAGAGAGACCCAGTACTTC
CSARLFGTSGRETQYF
>.|TRBJ2-1|TRBV20-1|.
TGCAGTGCTAGAGATATTTCAACCCCCAATGAGCAGTTCTTC
CSARDISTPNEQFF
>.|TRBJ2-3|TRBV6-5|TRBD1
TGTGCCAGCAGGTCCGGGACAGGGGACAATACGCAGTATTTT
CASRSGTGDNTQYF
>.|TRBJ2-7|TRBV7-6|.
TGTGCCAGCAGCCAAGACTGGGGTGGCGAGCAGTACTTC
CASSQDWGGEQYF
>.|TRBJ2-3|TRBV11-2|.
TGTGCCAGCAAGTCCCCCCGAAGTCGGTTCACAGATACGCAGTATTTT
CASKSPRSRFTDTQYF
>many|TRBJ2-3|TRBV7-2|.
TGTGCCAGCAGCTTAACAGAGGGGTCCGATACGCAGTATTTT
CASSLTEGSDTQYF
>.|TRBJ2-7|TRBV4-2|.
TGTGCCAGCAGCCAAGAGTTGGATCCCTACGAGCAGTACTTC
CASSQELDPYEQYF
>few|TRBJ2-3|TRBV12-3/TRBV12-4|.
TGTGCCAGCAGTTTTGGAGCAAGAGGCACAGATACGCAGTATTTT
CASSFGARGTDTQYF
>.|TRBJ2-7|TRBV11-2|.
TGTGCCAGCAGCTTAGAAGGGCCCCGACCCTACGAGCAGTACTTC
CASSLEGPRPYEQYF